These 8 T cell receptor beta chains were all obtained from the same sample, sequenced in a study of control samples from healthy donors and cancer patients. Measured with immunoSEQ multiplex PCR; TCRdb has only the in-frame clones, and not every one. Of 100,000 to 150,000 clones in the sample, 89% were seen once. The sample was blood. These receptors came from a man between 45 and 60 years old in good health.

This clone is a singleton in its sample. The chain combines TRBV29-1 with TRBJ1-1, with D unresolved. Germline V gives CDR1 SQVTM, CDR2 ANQGSEA. The CDR3 sequence is 10 residues long. The germline V and J ends were trimmed by 2 bases and 5 bases, with 3 bases remaining between them. The CDR3 loop is CSVEPTEAFF. In DNA form, the CDR3 reads TGCAGCGTTGAACCTACTGAAGCTTTCTTT.

This clone was seen just once. This chain connects TRBV7-6 to TRBJ2-7; TRBD1 matches 8 bases. CDR3 length: 15 amino acids. CDR1 is SGHVS, CDR2 FNYEAQ, per germline. V dropped 5 bases and J dropped 4; count of bases not matched to a gene: 10. The CDR3 loop reads CASSPTRDRSYEQYF. As DNA, the CDR3 is TGTGCCAGCAGCCCGACCCGGGACAGGTCTTACGAGCAGTACTTC.

This CDR3 reads CASSQASLTDTQYF. The DNA for the CDR3 is TGTGCCAGCAGCCAAGCTAGCCTCACAGATACGCAGTATTTT. The genes are TRBV14 and TRBJ2-3, with a tentative D call TRBD2 (5 bases). CDR1 SGHDN and CDR2 FVKESK come from the germline V gene. This CDR3 has 14 residues. V was trimmed by 1 base and J by 2 bases, leaving 7 bases between them.

The chain links TRBV29-1 to TRBJ1-4; 7 bases are a match to TRBD1. Per germline, CDR1 SQVTM and CDR2 ANQGSEA. There are 13 residues in the CDR3. The junction had 4 bases not matched to a gene; V was cut back by 6 bases and J by 3 bases. CDR3 amino acids: CSVQGGANEKLFF. The CDR3 DNA follows: TGCAGCGTCCAGGGGGGGGCTAATGAAAAACTGTTTTTT.

The CDR3 DNA sequence: TGTGCCATCAGTGACGGGGACAGGGGTCGTACTGAAGCTTTCTTT. This gives the protein CAISDGDRGRTEAFF. The chain carries TRBV10-3 and TRBJ1-1, with 10 positions matching TRBD1. With 3 bases clipped from V and 5 bases from J, the junction kept 6 bases outside the gene matches. CDR1 is ENHRY and CDR2 is SYGVKD in the germline V gene. This CDR3 is built from 15 residues.

The V and J genes are TRBV4-1 and TRBJ2-7; D call uncertain. V was shortened by 4 bases and J by 7 bases, with 20 bases between the two germline ends. The germline V gene has CDR1 MGHRA and CDR2 YSYEKL. The length of the CDR3 is 15 residues. CDR3 residues: CASSPREVKTSEQYF. DNA for the CDR3: TGCGCCAGCAGCCCGCGAGAAGTTAAGACGAGTGAGCAGTACTTC.

The CDR3 loop is CASSQVAADTEAFF. The CDR3, as DNA: TGCGCCAGCAGCCAAGTAGCGGCCGACACTGAAGCTTTCTTT. The chain employs TRBV4-3 and TRBJ1-1; no clear D. The CDR3 contains 14 residues. The V and J ends lost 1 base and 3 bases respectively, with 9 bases between them. CDR1 is LGHNA, CDR2 YSLEER, per germline.

The chain couples TRBV9 to TRBJ1-1; 7 nucleotides align to TRBD1. CDR1 and CDR2 (germline): SGDLS, YYNGEE. Unmatched junction bases numbered 9, after V lost 3 bases and J lost 7 bases. The CDR3 is made up of 14 amino acids. The CDR3 here is CASSDQGQEVEAFF. CDR3 DNA: TGTGCCAGCAGCGACCAAGGACAGGAGGTTGAAGCTTTCTTT.